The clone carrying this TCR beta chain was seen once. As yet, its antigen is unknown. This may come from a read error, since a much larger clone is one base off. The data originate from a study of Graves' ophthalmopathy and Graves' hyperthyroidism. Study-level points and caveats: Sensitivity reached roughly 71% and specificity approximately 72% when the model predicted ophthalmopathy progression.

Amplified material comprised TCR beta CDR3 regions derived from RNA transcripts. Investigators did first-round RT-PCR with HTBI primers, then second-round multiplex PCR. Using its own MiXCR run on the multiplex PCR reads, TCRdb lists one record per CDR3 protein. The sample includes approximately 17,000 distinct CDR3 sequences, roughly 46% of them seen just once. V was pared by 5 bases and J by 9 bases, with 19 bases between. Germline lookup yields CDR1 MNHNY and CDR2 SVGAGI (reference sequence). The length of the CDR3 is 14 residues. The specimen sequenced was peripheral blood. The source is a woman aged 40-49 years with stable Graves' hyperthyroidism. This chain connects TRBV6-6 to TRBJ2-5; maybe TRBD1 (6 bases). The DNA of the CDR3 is TGTGCCAGCAGTACAACAGCAGGGGTGGAGGCCCAGTACTTC. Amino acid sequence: CASSTTAGVEAQYF.